The 4 T cell receptor beta chains listed next were all sequenced from one sample in a study of tumor-infiltrating lymphocytes in primary liver carcinoma. The source material, roughly 18-30 mg of unsorted bulk tissue, was used to co-extract RNA and DNA. From 500 ng total RNA, TCR beta cDNA was generated with a primer in the constant region. Slightly modified ARM-PCR, run as three nested multiplex PCR rounds, produced the TCR beta libraries. TRBV1-TRBV30 forward primers and a C-beta reverse primer were used in the first two PCR rounds, which each ran for approximately 11 cycles. TCRdb reprocessed the multiplex PCR reads via MiXCR and lists one record per CDR3 protein. The profile shows roughly 20,000 distinct CDR3 sequences, approximately 79% of them singletons. The sequencing sample was made of liver tumor tissue from sampling region 4. Subset defined: tumor region T4, right-lateral pole. Receptors were obtained from a woman in her twenties or thirties with primary liver carcinoma and hepatitis B virus infection.

For this clonotype: The germline gene is not matched at one end of the junction; a read error may be the cause. The V call is TRBV11-2, the J call TRBJ2-1, with TRBD2 matching over 7 bases. CDR1 is SGHAT and CDR2 is FQNNGV in the germline V gene. This CDR3 region has 14 residues. DNA for the CDR3: TGCGCTAGCTGCCTCGGGGGGACGTGGAATGAGGAGTTCTTC. Its translation: CASCLGGTWNEEFF.

With respect to this clonotype: The CDR3 end shows no conserved phenylalanine or tryptophan, and so a read error is likely. The limits of the CDR3 on the DNA are not certain, so only TCRdb's listed CDR3 is given. This sequence joins TRBV21-1 and TRBJ2-7. TRBV21-1 is shown as a pseudogene. The CDR3 has 12 residues if both end residues are counted. CDR3 amino acids: CASSKGSYERYS.

Concerning this clonotype: At one end the junction does not follow the germline gene, possibly because of a read error. This rearrangement joins TRBV11-2 to TRBJ2-4, with TRBD2 matching 14 bases. The CDR3 length is 21 residues. Germline lookup yields CDR1 SGHAT and CDR2 FQNNGV. DNA for the CDR3: TGCGCCAGCAGCCATGCCGGGACATTTACCGGGACTAGCGGGAGACAAAGCATTCGGTACTTC. Its protein is CASSHAGTFTGTSGRQSIRYF.

As concerns this clonotype: This may stem from a read error, because a much larger clone lies one nucleotide away. The V call is TRBV11-2, the J call TRBJ1-1, with a possible D match to TRBD1 (6 bases). This CDR3 comprises 11 residues. Per germline, CDR1 SGHAT and CDR2 FQNNGV. Trimming cost V 5 bases and J 8 bases, with 9 bases left between them. The CDR3 sequence is CASSTGTEAFF. In DNA, the CDR3 is TGTGCCAGCAGCACCGGGACAGAAGCTTTCTTT.